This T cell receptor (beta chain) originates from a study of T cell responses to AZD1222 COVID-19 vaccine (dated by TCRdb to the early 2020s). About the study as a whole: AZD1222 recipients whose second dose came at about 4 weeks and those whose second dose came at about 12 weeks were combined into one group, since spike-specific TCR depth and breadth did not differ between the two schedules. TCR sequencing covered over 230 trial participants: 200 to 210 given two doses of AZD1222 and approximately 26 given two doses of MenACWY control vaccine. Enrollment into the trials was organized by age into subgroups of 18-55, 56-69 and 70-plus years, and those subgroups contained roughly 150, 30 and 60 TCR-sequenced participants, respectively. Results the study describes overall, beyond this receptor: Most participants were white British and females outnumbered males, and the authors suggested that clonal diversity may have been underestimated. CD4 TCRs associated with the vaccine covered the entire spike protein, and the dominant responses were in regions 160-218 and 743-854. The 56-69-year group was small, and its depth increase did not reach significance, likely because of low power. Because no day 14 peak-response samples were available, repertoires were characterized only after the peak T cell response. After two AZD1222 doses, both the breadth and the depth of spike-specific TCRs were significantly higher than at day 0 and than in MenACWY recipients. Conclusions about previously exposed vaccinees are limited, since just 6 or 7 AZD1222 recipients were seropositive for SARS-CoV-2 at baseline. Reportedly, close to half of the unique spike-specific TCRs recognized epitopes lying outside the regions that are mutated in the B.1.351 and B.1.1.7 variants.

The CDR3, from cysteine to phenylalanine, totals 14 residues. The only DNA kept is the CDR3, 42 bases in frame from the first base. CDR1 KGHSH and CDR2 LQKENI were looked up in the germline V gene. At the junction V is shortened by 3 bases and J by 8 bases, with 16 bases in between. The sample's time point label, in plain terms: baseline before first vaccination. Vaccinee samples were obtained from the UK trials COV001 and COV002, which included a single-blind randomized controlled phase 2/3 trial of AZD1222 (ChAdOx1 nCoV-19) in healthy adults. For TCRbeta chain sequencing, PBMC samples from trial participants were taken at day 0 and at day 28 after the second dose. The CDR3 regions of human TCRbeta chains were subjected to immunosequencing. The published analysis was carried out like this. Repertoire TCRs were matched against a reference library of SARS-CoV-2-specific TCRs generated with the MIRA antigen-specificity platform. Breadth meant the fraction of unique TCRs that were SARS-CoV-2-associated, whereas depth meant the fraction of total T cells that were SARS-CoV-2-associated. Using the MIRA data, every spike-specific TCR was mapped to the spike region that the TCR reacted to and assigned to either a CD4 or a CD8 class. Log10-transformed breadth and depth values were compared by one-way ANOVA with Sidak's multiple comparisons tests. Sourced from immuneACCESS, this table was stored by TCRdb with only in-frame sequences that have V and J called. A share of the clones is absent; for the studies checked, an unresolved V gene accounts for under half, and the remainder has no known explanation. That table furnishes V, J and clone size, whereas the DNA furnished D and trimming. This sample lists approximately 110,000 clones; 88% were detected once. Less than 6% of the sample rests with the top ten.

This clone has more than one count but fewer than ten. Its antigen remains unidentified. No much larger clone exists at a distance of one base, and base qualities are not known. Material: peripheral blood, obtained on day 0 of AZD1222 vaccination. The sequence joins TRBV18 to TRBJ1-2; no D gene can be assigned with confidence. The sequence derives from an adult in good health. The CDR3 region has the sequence CASSPSGDGGGYTF. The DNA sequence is TGTGCCAGCTCACCCTCCGGGGATGGAGGCGGCTACACCTTC.